These T cell receptor beta chains were read from a single sample in a study of blood T cell repertoires in COVID-19. Assay: immunoSEQ multiplex PCR; the TCRdb copy retains only in-frame clones and omits some. The repertoire holds about 150,000 clones, with around 84% as singletons. Sequenced input: peripheral blood. The receptor source for this set is a man between 50 and 59 years old with active or convalescent COVID-19. Both conserved end residues are part of each CDR3. A D gene is named only where the DNA matches it firmly. Only part of the rows carry a size: once, few, many, or a class if the clone is expanded.

TRBJ1-5,.,.,TRBV6-5,CASRTNGNQPQHF,TGTGCCAGCAGAACAAATGGCAATCAGCCCCAGCATTTT
TRBJ1-2,TRBD1,.,TRBV20-1,CSASFQGASGYTF,TGCAGTGCTAGTTTCCAGGGGGCGAGTGGCTACACCTTC
TRBJ1-2,.,once,TRBV19,CAIWTDLGYTF,TGTGCCATTTGGACAGATCTTGGCTACACCTTC
TRBJ2-1,TRBD2,.,TRBV5-1,CASSQPSGTYNEQFF,TGCGCCAGCAGCCAACCTAGCGGAACCTACAATGAGCAGTTCTTC
TRBJ2-7,.,.,TRBV19,CASNNRGGEQYF,TGTGCCAGTAATAACAGGGGAGGTGAGCAGTACTTC
TRBJ2-7,TRBD2,.,TRBV10-3,CAISGLAGPSYEQYF,TGTGCCATCAGCGGACTAGCGGGACCGTCCTACGAGCAGTACTTC
TRBJ2-3,.,.,TRBV7-3,CASSSLAASTDTQYF,TGTGCCAGCAGCTCATTAGCGGCTAGCACAGATACGCAGTATTTT
TRBJ1-6,TRBD1,.,TRBV6-4,CASSRQGSDSPLHF,TGTGCCAGCAGTCGACAGGGGTCTGATTCACCCCTCCACTTT
TRBJ1-5,.,.,TRBV7-8,CASSAGRTVNQPQHF,TGTGCCAGCAGCGCCGGCCGGACAGTCAATCAGCCCCAGCATTTT
TRBJ1-1,.,.,TRBV14,CASSQDEVQVEAFF,TGTGCCAGCAGCCAAGATGAGGTACAGGTCGAAGCTTTCTTT
TRBJ1-5,.,.,TRBV6-5,CASTAGVNQPQHF,TGTGCCAGCACGGCGGGCGTAAATCAGCCCCAGCATTTT
TRBJ1-4,.,.,TRBV2,CASSDRAEKLFF,TGTGCCAGCAGTGACAGGGCTGAAAAACTGTTTTTT
TRBJ1-1,TRBD1,.,TRBV6-5,CASGKNRGNTEAFF,TGTGCCAGCGGTAAAAACAGGGGTAACACTGAAGCTTTCTTT
TRBJ1-3,.,.,TRBV4-3,CASSQGRGGSGNTIYF,TGCGCCAGCAGCCAAGGGCGGGGCGGCTCTGGAAACACCATATATTTT